The T cell receptor (beta chain) described here comes from a study of blood T cell repertoires in COVID-19. Study details: Sample material is recorded as cDNA or gDNA derived from T cells, B-cell-depleted T cells, or PBMCs.

Authors' processing steps: By means of reference gene primer amplification, nucleated cell counts were estimated. TCRdb keeps only in-frame clones here, not all; method: immunoSEQ multiplex PCR. V, J and clone size are taken as reported in that table, and D and trimming were inferred from the DNA itself. The data show about 180,000 clones, around 85% seen once. The CDR3 runs 16 residues. With V trimmed by 0 bases and J by 1 base, 2 bases remained unmatched. Germline values: CDR1 MNHNY, CDR2 SVGAGI (reference sequence). The chain joins TRBV6-6 to TRBJ2-4; 8 bases fit TRBD1. The receptor comes from a man aged 55 to 70 with acute or convalescent COVID-19. The sample was peripheral blood. The CDR3 protein is CASSYSQGAAKNIQYF. As DNA, the CDR3 is TGTGCCAGCAGTTACTCCCAGGGGGCGGCCAAAAACATTCAGTACTTC.